The rows below give T cell receptor beta chains drawn from one sample of a study of CD8 T cells in Susac syndrome. TCRdb analysed the immunoSEQ multiplex PCR reads with MiXCR anew, one entry per CDR3 protein. The table lists around 170,000 distinct CDR3 sequences, around 95% of them singletons, with 0.075% to 0.1% in the top ten. The specimen sequenced was CD4+ T cells from PBMCs. These receptors were obtained from a human donor with Susac syndrome. Each CDR3 is given with its conserved first and last residue. A D gene is named only where the DNA matches it firmly. The size of a clone is reported for some rows only, either as once, few or many, or as a class for expanded clones.

TRBD1	TRBV27	TRBJ1-2	NA	CASRGTGGPYGYTF	TGTGCCAGCAGGGGGACAGGGGGCCCCTATGGCTACACCTTC
NA	TRBV5-6	TRBJ2-3	NA	CASSLGAGAGDTQYF	TGTGCCAGCAGCTTGGGTGCAGGGGCGGGAGATACGCAGTATTTT
NA	TRBV5-1	TRBJ1-2	once	CASSSAGSYGYTF	TGCGCCAGCAGCTCGGCAGGGTCTTATGGCTACACCTTC
TRBD2	TRBV4-3	TRBJ2-1	NA	CASSHKLAGGNEQFF	TGCGCCAGCAGCCACAAGCTAGCGGGTGGCAATGAGCAGTTCTTC
TRBD1	TRBV6-5	TRBJ2-2	few	CASSRDRAGELFF	TGTGCCAGCAGTCGAGACAGGGCCGGGGAGCTGTTTTTT
NA	TRBV3-1	TRBJ2-2	NA	CASSQGDTGELFF	TGTGCCAGCAGCCAAGGAGATACCGGGGAGCTGTTTTTT
NA	TRBV3-1	TRBJ1-2	NA	CASSAGMNYGYTF	TGTGCCAGCAGCGCGGGGATGAACTATGGCTACACCTTC
TRBD1	TRBV5-1	TRBJ1-6	NA	CASSWGQGGDSPLHF	TGCGCCAGCAGCTGGGGGCAGGGGGGTGATTCACCCCTCCACTTT
TRBD2	TRBV3-1	TRBJ2-5	once	CASSQVSPAGGQETQYF	TGTGCCAGCAGCCAAGTTTCTCCAGCGGGGGGCCAAGAGACCCAGTACTTC
NA	TRBV6-2/TRBV6-3	TRBJ2-7	NA	CASSYVGGRGEQYF	TGTGCCAGCAGTTACGTGGGGGGCCGGGGCGAGCAGTACTTC
TRBD2	TRBV12-3/TRBV12-4	TRBJ2-5	NA	CASSFSSSGGQETQYF	TGTGCCAGCAGTTTCTCTTCTAGCGGGGGACAAGAGACCCAGTACTTC
NA	TRBV30	TRBJ2-3	NA	CAWSQQGTDTQYF	TGTGCCTGGAGTCAACAGGGCACAGATACGCAGTATTTT
TRBD2	TRBV27	TRBJ2-7	NA	CASSDRLAGGREQYF	TGTGCCAGCAGCGACAGACTAGCGGGGGGGCGGGAGCAGTACTTC
NA	TRBV29-1	TRBJ1-1	NA	CSVAVGPTEAFF	TGCAGCGTTGCGGTGGGACCAACTGAAGCTTTCTTT
TRBD1	TRBV9	TRBJ1-6	NA	CASSVHPGQLNSPLHF	TGTGCCAGCAGCGTCCACCCGGGACAGCTAAATTCACCCCTCCACTTT
TRBD1	TRBV6-5	TRBJ2-5	NA	CASSRPGQGIVTQYF	TGTGCCAGCAGTAGACCAGGACAGGGGATTGTGACCCAGTACTTC
TRBD1	TRBV3-1	TRBJ2-7	NA	CASSQVGQGDYEQYF	TGTGCCAGCAGCCAAGTCGGACAGGGTGACTACGAGCAGTACTTC
TRBD1	TRBV20-1	TRBJ1-5	NA	CSARGHQDQPQHF	TGCAGTGCAAGGGGGCACCAGGATCAGCCCCAGCATTTT
NA	TRBV6-5	TRBJ2-1	NA	CASRAQWASWDEQFF	TGTGCCAGCAGGGCTCAGTGGGCCTCCTGGGATGAGCAGTTCTTC
NA	TRBV6-5	TRBJ2-7	NA	CASRKTGTGTYEQYF	TGTGCCAGCAGAAAAACGGGGACCGGAACCTACGAGCAGTACTTC
NA	TRBV27	TRBJ2-1	NA	CASSYLSVGHNEQFF	TGTGCCAGCAGCTACCTTAGCGTGGGGCACAATGAGCAGTTCTTC
TRBD1	TRBV15	TRBJ2-7	NA	CATSRDRVVTYEQYF	TGTGCCACCAGCAGGGACAGGGTTGTAACCTACGAGCAGTACTTC
TRBD1	TRBV6-6	TRBJ2-5	NA	CASSYSGQGATQYF	TGTGCCAGCAGTTACTCGGGGCAGGGGGCGACCCAGTACTTC
NA	TRBV18	TRBJ2-3	once	CASSPASWGPTDTQYF	TGTGCCAGCTCACCGGCCTCTTGGGGGCCCACAGATACGCAGTATTTT
NA	TRBV5-4	TRBJ1-1	once	CASSTPDGGDTEAFF	TGTGCCAGCAGCACCCCGGACGGAGGGGACACTGAAGCTTTCTTT
NA	TRBV24-1	TRBJ2-1	once	CATSTPYNEQFF	TGTGCCACCAGTACACCCTACAATGAGCAGTTCTTC
NA	TRBV20-1	TRBJ2-5	NA	CSARDPSGQYQETQYF	TGCAGTGCTAGAGATCCATCGGGACAATACCAAGAGACCCAGTACTTC
NA	TRBV20-1	TRBJ1-1	NA	CSARTEAFF	TGCAGTGCTAGGACAGAAGCTTTCTTT
TRBD2	TRBV4-3	TRBJ2-7	once	CASSPSGAGDSYEQYF	TGCGCCAGCAGCCCCTCCGGAGCGGGGGACTCCTACGAGCAGTACTTC
NA	TRBV7-3	TRBJ2-6	once	CASSPNFGRSGANVLTF	TGTGCCAGCAGCCCAAATTTCGGGCGCTCTGGGGCCAACGTCCTGACTTTC
NA	TRBV18	TRBJ1-2	NA	CASSPGVGGYTF	TGTGCCAGCTCACCTGGGGTCGGGGGCTACACCTTC
NA	TRBV20-1	TRBJ2-7	few	CSAQTTGSYEQYF	TGCAGTGCCCAAACGACAGGTTCCTACGAGCAGTACTTC
NA	TRBV20-1	TRBJ2-1	NA	CSAEDSYSNEQFF	TGCAGTGCCGAGGACTCTTATTCCAATGAGCAGTTCTTC